This T cell receptor beta chain came from a study of Graves' ophthalmopathy and Graves' hyperthyroidism. Study background: Peripheral blood was collected at initial diagnosis, before any treatment.

From RNA, the CDR3 regions of TCR beta chains were amplified and sequenced. The workflow started with a first-round RT-PCR run with HTBI primers and then moved on to a second-round multiplex PCR. One entry per CDR3 protein, called by TCRdb with MiXCR from the multiplex PCR reads. The sample consists of some 160,000 distinct CDR3 sequences, roughly two fifths of them appearing once. V gave up 8 bases and J gave up 7 bases; unmatched junction bases: 8. The CDR3 runs 14 residues. Germline V gene sequence: CDR1 GTSNPN, CDR2 SVGIG (reference sequence). Regarding the study as a whole: Blood samples also showed most expanded thyroid clonotypes exceeding 0.001 frequency.

This clonotype was detected ten times or more. Its specificity is not known. The diagnostic workup employed clinical symptoms, serum thyroxine, TRAb, thyroid ultrasound and orbital computed tomography. The rearrangement links TRBV30 to TRBJ2-2; 12 nucleotides match TRBD2. The sequence came from a man under 40 with Graves' ophthalmopathy. The sample was peripheral blood. The CDR3 nucleotides read TGTGCCAATGGACTAGCGGGATTGGTCGGGGAGCTGTTTTTT. Its protein product is CANGLAGLVGELFF.